This T cell receptor beta chain was found in a study of memory CD4+ T cells and cytomegalovirus serostatus. Study background: This sample comes from healthy Belgian adults, eight to ten CMV seropositive, approximately 24 seronegative. Findings of the study overall: About 40% of the roughly 160 known CMV-associated TCRbeta sequences appeared in CD4+ memory. Suggested: most of the CMV-linked TCR signature lies in CD4+ memory cells.

Comments on this clone: Its antigen remains unidentified.

In the original analysis: Out-of-frame sequences were removed, leaving about 2.2 million distinct TCRbeta sequences. Method: immunoSEQ multiplex PCR; TCRdb's copy keeps in-frame clones and lacks some. D and trimming were read from the DNA, whereas the V and J calls and clone size are those reported in that table. The top ten clones hold around 2.5% of a sample with approximately 50,000 clones, 70% to 80% of them seen once. Single viable CD3+CD4+CD8-CD45RO+ cells were sorted as the memory CD4+ T cells. Germline V gene sequence: CDR1 LNHDA, CDR2 SQIVND (reference sequence). Trimming cost V 7 bases and J 6 bases, with 14 bases left between them. The CDR3 runs to 13 residues.

The TCR originated in an adult in good health and CMV-seropositive. Sequencing used memory CD4+ T cells from blood. The chain uses TRBV19 and TRBJ2-3, with D perhaps matching TRBD1 or TRBD2 (6 bases each). The CDR3 reads CASNQGRMDTQYF. The CDR3 DNA reads TGTGCCAGTAACCAGGGGAGGATGGATACGCAGTATTTT.